The 7 T cell receptor beta chains given below trace back to one sample, sequenced in a study of T cell changes during pregnancy in multiple sclerosis. The table came from immunoSEQ multiplex PCR; TCRdb's copy has only in-frame clones and leaves some out. The table lists tens of thousands of clones, around 94% of them singletons. The sample here was peripheral blood, taken in the third trimester of pregnancy. The source of these receptors is a female donor in good health, enrolled as a control in a pregnancy study.

This rearrangement joins TRBV5-4 to TRBJ2-1; perhaps TRBD2 as D (6 bases). The CDR3 has 16 residues. Trimming took 4 bases from V and 0 from J, leaving 14 bases between them. In germline, CDR1 is SGHNT, CDR2 YYREEE (reference sequence). The CDR3 DNA reads as TGTGCCAGCAGCATCAAGAGCGGGCCCTCCTACAATGAGCAGTTCTTC. Protein: CASSIKSGPSYNEQFF. Based on the CDR3 plus reference TRBV5-4 and TRBJ2-1, the full variable domain is ETGVTQSPTHLIKTRGQQVTLRCSSQSGHNTVSWYQQALGQGPQFIFQYYREEENGRGNFPPRFSGLQFPNYSSELNVNALELDDSALYLCASSIKSGPSYNEQFFGPGTRLTVL.

The chain uses TRBV19 and TRBJ2-3; 8 bases agree with TRBD2. Germline V gives CDR1 LNHDA, CDR2 SQIVND (reference sequence). J was trimmed by 3 bases and V by 5 bases; bases with no gene match: 4. This CDR3 spans 14 amino acids. CDR3 protein: CASSHTSGTDTQYF. The CDR3 DNA follows: TGTGCCAGTAGTCATACTAGCGGAACAGATACGCAGTATTTT.

This chain joins TRBV13 and TRBJ2-5; 12 bases fit TRBD2. The germline CDR1 and CDR2 sequences are PRHDT and FYEKMQ (reference sequence). The CDR3 has 19 amino acids. V trimming: 5 bases; J trimming: 1 base; junction bases outside the gene matches: 14. CDR3 DNA sequence: TGTGCCAGCAGCCCGGGACTAGCGGGCCTCAAGGGCCTCCAAGAGACCCAGTACTTC. It codes for CASSPGLAGLKGLQETQYF.

The V gene is TRBV10-2, the J gene TRBJ2-7, with TRBD2 as a possible D gene (5 bases). There are 13 residues in the CDR3. Per germline, CDR1 WSHSY and CDR2 SAAADI. Trimming took 7 bases from V and 6 from J, leaving 16 bases between them. CDR3 in DNA: TGCGCCAGCACCCGGCTAGCTAATACCGAGCAGTACTTC. Translating gives CASTRLANTEQYF.

The chain carries TRBV11-2 and TRBJ1-2; no reliable D call. Germline CDR1 is SGHAT and CDR2 is FQNNGV. The CDR3 spans 13 residues. The germline V and J ends were trimmed by 5 bases and 2 bases, with 9 bases remaining between them. The CDR3 nucleotides are TGTGCCAGCAGCCCGGAGGTAAACTATGGCTACACCTTC. Encoded protein: CASSPEVNYGYTF.

DNA for the CDR3: TGTGCCAGCAGCTTGGATGTGTTGCGGCAGGGAAATTCACCCCTCCACTTT. It is translated as CASSLDVLRQGNSPLHF. This chain uses TRBV5-6 with TRBJ1-6; D may be TRBD1 (5 bases). V dropped 0 bases and J dropped 7 bases, with 17 bases sitting between them. In germline, CDR1 is SGHDT, CDR2 YYEEEE. The length of the CDR3 is 17 residues.

V gene TRBV21-1 combines with J gene TRBJ1-3; the DNA was not compared with TRBD1, the D call given in the table. TRBV21-1 is labeled a pseudogene. The CDR3 extends over 16 amino acids. CDR3: CASSDVTGVSGNTIYF. The CDR3 nucleotides are TGTGCCAGCAGCGACGTTACAGGGGTGAGTGGAAACACCATATATTTT.